This TCR beta chain comes out of a study of T cell responses to AZD1222 COVID-19 vaccine. Repertoires were generated with immunoSEQ multiplex PCR, while TCRdb's copy carries only in-frame clones and drops some. The sample lists about 110,000 clones; over 90% were seen once. V lost 2 bases, J lost 3 bases, and 11 bases lay in between. Germline CDR1 and CDR2: SGHNT and YYREEE (reference sequence). This CDR3 is built from 14 residues. The rearrangement joins TRBV5-4 to TRBJ1-2; D is unresolved. This receptor was obtained from an adult who received the AZD1222 COVID-19 vaccine. The sequencing here drew on peripheral blood, taken 28 days after the second AZD1222 dose. The CDR3 sequence: CASSFPTGDYGYTF. As DNA, the CDR3 is TGTGCCAGCAGCTTCCCGACCGGGGACTATGGCTACACCTTC.